The source of this TCR beta chain is a study of T cell repertoires in cytomegalovirus infection. Findings of the study overall: HLA-C-restricted TCR beta clonotypes specific for CMV led the ex vivo response.

TCRdb analysed the reads with MiXCR anew, one entry per CDR3 protein. The repertoire holds approximately 130,000 distinct CDR3 sequences, with roughly a quarter as singletons. The CDR3 loop spans 12 amino acids. V was pared by 6 bases and J by 5 bases, with 10 bases between. This clonotype was recorded a few times. No antigen is known for it. The receptor was isolated from a human donor in good health (CMV status not recorded). Some clones in this sample may be carry-over from other donors' samples. The V gene is TRBV12-3 or TRBV12-4, the J gene TRBJ2-5; possible D gene TRBD1, 5 bases. Input material: PBMCs, sequenced either directly or after in vitro stimulation (not recorded which). CDR3 amino acids: CASSNPGETQYF. DNA for the CDR3: TGTGCCAGCAGCAATCCAGGGGAGACCCAGTACTTC.